The clone carrying this TCR beta chain has only a few counts. Naive-designated CD8 cells lacked CD45RO, were positively enriched for CCR7, and omitted terminally differentiated effector memory CD45RA+ cells. The protocol was immunoSEQ multiplex PCR, while the TCRdb copy is restricted to in-frame clones and leaves out a portion. The repertoire has roughly 2,000,000 clones, around 96% of them found once; the top ten carry under 1.5%. The entry originates in a study of shared clonotypes between healthy human individuals. The sequence was collected from a man between 18 and 29 years old in good health. The sample taken for sequencing was naive CD8+ T cells sorted from blood.

Here the CDR3 DNA reads TGTGCCAGCAGGGACAGGGGAGATACTGAAGCTTTCTTT. Protein product: CASRDRGDTEAFF. The chain employs TRBV19 and TRBJ1-1, with 10 positions matching TRBD1. With 9 bases clipped from V and 5 bases from J, the junction kept 6 bases outside the gene matches. The CDR3 covers 13 residues. Germline V gives CDR1 LNHDA, CDR2 SQIVND (reference sequence).